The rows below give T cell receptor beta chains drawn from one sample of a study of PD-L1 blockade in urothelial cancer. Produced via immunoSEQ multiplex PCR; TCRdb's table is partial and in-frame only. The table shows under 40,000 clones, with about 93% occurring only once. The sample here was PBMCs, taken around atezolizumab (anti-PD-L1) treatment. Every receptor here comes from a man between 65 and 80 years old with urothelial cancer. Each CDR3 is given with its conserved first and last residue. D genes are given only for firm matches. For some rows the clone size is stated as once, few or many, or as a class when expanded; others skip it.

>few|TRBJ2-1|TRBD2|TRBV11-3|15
CASSTRGGALGEQFF
TGTGCCAGCAGCACTCGGGGAGGGGCCCTCGGGGAGCAGTTCTTC
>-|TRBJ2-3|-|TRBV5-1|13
CASSFKAPDTQYF
TGCGCCAGCAGCTTCAAAGCCCCAGATACGCAGTATTTT
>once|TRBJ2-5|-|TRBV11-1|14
CASSPLAGEKTQYF
TGTGCCAGCAGCCCCCTGGCAGGGGAAAAGACCCAGTACTTC
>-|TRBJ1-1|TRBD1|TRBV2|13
CASSSTGGTEAFF
TGTGCCAGCAGTTCGACAGGGGGGACTGAAGCTTTCTTT
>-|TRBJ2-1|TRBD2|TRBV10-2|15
CASSPTSGRRNEQFF
TGCGCCAGCAGCCCCACTAGCGGGAGAAGGAATGAGCAGTTCTTC
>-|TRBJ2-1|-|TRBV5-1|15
CASSLQGPTYNEQFF
TGCGCCAGCAGCTTACAGGGCCCTACTTACAATGAGCAGTTCTTC
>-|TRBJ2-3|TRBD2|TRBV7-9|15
CASSPFSGAGDTQYF
TGTGCCAGCAGCCCATTTAGCGGGGCGGGTGATACGCAGTATTTT
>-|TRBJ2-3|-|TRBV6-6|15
CASTLIGGGTDTQYF
TGTGCCAGCACCCTTATCGGGGGAGGCACAGATACGCAGTATTTT
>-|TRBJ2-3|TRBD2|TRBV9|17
CASSVGDSGRTTDTQYF
TGTGCCAGCAGCGTAGGGGATAGCGGGAGGACGACAGATACGCAGTATTTT
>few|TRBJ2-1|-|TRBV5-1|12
CASKGDLNEQFF
TGCGCCAGCAAGGGAGATCTCAATGAGCAGTTCTTC
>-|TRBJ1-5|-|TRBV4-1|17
CASSHPTGQGTDQPQHF
TGCGCCAGCAGCCACCCCACGGGGCAGGGGACGGATCAGCCCCAGCATTTT
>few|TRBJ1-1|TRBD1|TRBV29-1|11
CSSDRGTEAFF
TGCAGTTCAGACAGGGGCACTGAAGCTTTCTTT
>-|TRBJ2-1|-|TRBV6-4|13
CATARGIGNEQFF
TGTGCCACTGCGAGGGGGATAGGCAATGAGCAGTTCTTC
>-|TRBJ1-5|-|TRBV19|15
CASSTVQGSNQPQHF
TGTGCCAGTAGTACGGTACAGGGAAGCAATCAGCCCCAGCATTTT
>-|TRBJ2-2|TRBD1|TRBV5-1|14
CASSLTGGTGELFF
TGCGCCAGCAGTTTGACAGGGGGCACCGGGGAGCTGTTTTTT
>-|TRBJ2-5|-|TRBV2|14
CASSLRTSEGTQYF
TGTGCCAGCAGCCTCAGGACTTCCGAGGGGACCCAGTACTTC
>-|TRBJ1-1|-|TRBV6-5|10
CASSEYEAFF
TGTGCCAGCAGTGAGTATGAAGCTTTCTTT
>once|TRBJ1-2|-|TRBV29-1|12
CSVGRGDYGYTF
TGCAGCGTTGGCAGGGGTGACTATGGCTACACCTTC
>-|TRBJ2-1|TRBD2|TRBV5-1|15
CASSSGLAQDNEQFF
TGCGCCAGCAGCTCCGGACTAGCCCAGGACAATGAGCAGTTCTTC
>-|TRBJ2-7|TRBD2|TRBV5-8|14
CASSLSAGVYEQYF
TGTGCCAGCAGCTTGTCAGCGGGAGTCTACGAGCAGTACTTC
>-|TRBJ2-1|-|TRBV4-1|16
CASSQFGGSSYNEQFF
TGCGCCAGCAGCCAATTTGGCGGTAGCTCCTACAATGAGCAGTTCTTC
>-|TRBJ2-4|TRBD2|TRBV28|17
CASSPGLAPLAKNIQYF
TGTGCCAGCAGTCCGGGACTAGCACCTCTAGCCAAAAACATTCAGTACTTC
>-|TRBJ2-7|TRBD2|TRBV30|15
CAWSPPGLAGPEQYF
TGTGCCTGGAGTCCCCCCGGACTAGCGGGACCCGAGCAGTACTTC
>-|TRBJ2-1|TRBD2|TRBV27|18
CASSPGGVIGGSVAEQFF
TGTGCCAGCAGTCCCGGTGGGGTGATTGGCGGGAGCGTTGCGGAGCAGTTCTTC
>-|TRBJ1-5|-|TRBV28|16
CASSPPAGRPGQPQHF
TGTGCCAGCAGTCCCCCAGCCGGGAGGCCAGGTCAGCCCCAGCATTTT
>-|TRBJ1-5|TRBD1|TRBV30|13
CAWSTGVDQPQHF
TGTGCCTGGAGCACAGGGGTGGATCAGCCCCAGCATTTT
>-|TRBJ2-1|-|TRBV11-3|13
CASSSSLHNEQFF
TGTGCCAGCAGCTCCTCCCTTCACAATGAGCAGTTCTTC
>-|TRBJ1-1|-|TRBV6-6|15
CASTPAGGSNTEAFF
TGTGCCAGCACCCCCGCGGGGGGTTCGAACACTGAAGCTTTCTTT
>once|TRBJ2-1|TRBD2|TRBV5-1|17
CASSLGVAGLAGNEQFF
TGCGCCAGCAGCTTGGGGGTAGCGGGACTAGCGGGGAATGAGCAGTTCTTC
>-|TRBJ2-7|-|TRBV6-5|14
CASSRLDGSAEQYF
TGTGCCAGCAGCCGCCTCGACGGGAGTGCCGAGCAGTACTTC
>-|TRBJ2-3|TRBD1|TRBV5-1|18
CASAPRTGETRGTDTQYF
TGCGCCAGCGCCCCAAGGACAGGAGAAACCAGGGGCACAGATACGCAGTATTTT
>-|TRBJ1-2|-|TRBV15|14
CATSRPGRAHGYTF
TGTGCCACCAGCAGGCCGGGGAGGGCTCACGGCTACACCTTC
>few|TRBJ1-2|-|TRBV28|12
CASSFPPDGYTF
TGTGCCAGCAGTTTCCCCCCAGATGGCTACACCTTC
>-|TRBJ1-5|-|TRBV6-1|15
CASSVEGRSNQPQHF
TGTGCCAGCAGTGTGGAGGGCCGGTCCAATCAGCCCCAGCATTTT
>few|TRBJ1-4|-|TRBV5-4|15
CASSLGRGAGGELFF
TGTGCCAGCAGCTTGGGTCGGGGGGCCGGGGGGGAACTGTTTTTT
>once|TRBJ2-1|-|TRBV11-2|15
CASSFSGTVHYEQFF
TGTGCCAGCAGCTTTTCTGGGACTGTACATTATGAGCAGTTCTTC
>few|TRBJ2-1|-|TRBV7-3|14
CASSPNPLGSEQFF
TGTGCCAGCAGCCCAAACCCCCTAGGTAGTGAGCAGTTCTTC
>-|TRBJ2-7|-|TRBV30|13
CAWSVLRGTEQYF
TGTGCCTGGAGTGTACTAAGAGGGACTGAGCAGTACTTC
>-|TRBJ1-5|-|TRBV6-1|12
CASKTGVQPQHF
TGTGCCAGCAAGACGGGGGTGCAGCCCCAGCATTTT
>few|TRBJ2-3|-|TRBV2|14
CASSEYGRADTQYF
TGTGCCAGCAGTGAATACGGGAGAGCAGATACGCAGTATTTT
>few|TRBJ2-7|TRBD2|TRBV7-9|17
CASSLGNLAGSSYEQYF
TGTGCCAGCAGCTTAGGGAATCTAGCGGGGAGTTCCTACGAGCAGTACTTC
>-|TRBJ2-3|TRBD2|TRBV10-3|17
CAISERVAGFSTDTQYF
TGTGCCATCAGTGAGAGGGTAGCGGGATTTAGCACAGATACGCAGTATTTT
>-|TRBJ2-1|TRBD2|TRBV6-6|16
CASSYPTSGGYNEQFF
TGTGCCAGCAGTTACCCTACTAGCGGGGGGTACAATGAGCAGTTCTTC
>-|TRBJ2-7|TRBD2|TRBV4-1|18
CASSQDPSGRLPAYEQYF
TGCGCCAGCAGCCAAGATCCTAGCGGGAGGCTGCCGGCCTACGAGCAGTACTTC
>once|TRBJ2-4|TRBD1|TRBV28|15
CATSTGQDLKNIQYF
TGTGCCACCTCTACGGGACAGGACTTGAAAAACATTCAGTACTTC
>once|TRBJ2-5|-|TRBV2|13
CASRKGIGETQYF
TGTGCCAGCAGGAAGGGGATTGGGGAGACCCAGTACTTC
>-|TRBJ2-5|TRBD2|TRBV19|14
CASSIVWGGETQYF
TGTGCCAGTAGTATTGTGTGGGGAGGGGAGACCCAGTACTTC
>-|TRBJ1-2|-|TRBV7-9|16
CASSLDFGTDQYGYTF
TGTGCCAGCAGCTTAGACTTCGGAACAGACCAATATGGCTACACCTTC
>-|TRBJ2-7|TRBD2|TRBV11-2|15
CASSLRAGDVYEQYF
TGTGCCAGCAGCTTAAGGGCGGGAGATGTCTACGAGCAGTACTTC
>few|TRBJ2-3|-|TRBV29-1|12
CSVAQGADTQYF
TGCAGCGTTGCACAGGGTGCAGATACGCAGTATTTT
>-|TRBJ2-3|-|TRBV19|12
CASRRTSDTQYF
TGTGCCAGTAGGAGAACTTCAGATACGCAGTATTTT
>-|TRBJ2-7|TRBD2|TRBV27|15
CASSLGTSGLYEQYF
TGTGCCAGCAGTTTGGGGACTAGCGGTCTCTACGAGCAGTACTTC
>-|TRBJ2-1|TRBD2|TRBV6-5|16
CASSYPGLAGNNEQFF
TGTGCCAGCAGTTACCCGGGACTAGCGGGTAACAATGAGCAGTTCTTC
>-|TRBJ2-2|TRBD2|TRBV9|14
CASQREVHTGELFF
TGTGCCAGCCAGCGGGAGGTTCACACCGGGGAGCTGTTTTTT